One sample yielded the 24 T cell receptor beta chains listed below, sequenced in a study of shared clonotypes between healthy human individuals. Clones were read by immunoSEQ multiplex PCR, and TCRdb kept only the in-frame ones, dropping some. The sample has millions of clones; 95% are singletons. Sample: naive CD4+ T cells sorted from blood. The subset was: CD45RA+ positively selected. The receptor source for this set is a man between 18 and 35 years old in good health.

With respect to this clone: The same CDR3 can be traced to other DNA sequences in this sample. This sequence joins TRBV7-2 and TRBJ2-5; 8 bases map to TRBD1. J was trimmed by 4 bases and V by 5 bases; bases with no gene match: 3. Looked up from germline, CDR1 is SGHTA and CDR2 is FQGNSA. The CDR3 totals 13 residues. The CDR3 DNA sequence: TGTGCCAGCAGCCGAGGACAGGGAGAGACCCAGTACTTC. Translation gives CASSRGQGETQYF.

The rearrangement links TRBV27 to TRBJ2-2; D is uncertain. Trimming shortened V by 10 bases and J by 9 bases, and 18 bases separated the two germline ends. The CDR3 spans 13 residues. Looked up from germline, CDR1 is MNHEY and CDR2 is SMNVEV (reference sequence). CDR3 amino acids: CATRQVGNRELFF. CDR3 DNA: TGTGCCACCAGGCAGGTTGGCAACCGGGAGCTGTTTTTT.

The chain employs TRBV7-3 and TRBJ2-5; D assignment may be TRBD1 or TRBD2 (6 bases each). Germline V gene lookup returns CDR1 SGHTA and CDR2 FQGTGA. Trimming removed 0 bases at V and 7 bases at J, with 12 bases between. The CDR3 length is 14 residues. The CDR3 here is CASSLTGGLGTQYF. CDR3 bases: TGTGCCAGCAGCTTAACGGGGGGCCTAGGGACCCAGTACTTC. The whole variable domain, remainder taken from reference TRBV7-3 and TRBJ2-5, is GAGVSQTPSNKVTEKGKYVELRCDPISGHTALYWYRQSLGQGPEFLIYFQGTGAADDSGLPNDRFFAVRPEGSVSTLKIQRTERGDSAVYLCASSLTGGLGTQYFGPGTRLLVL.

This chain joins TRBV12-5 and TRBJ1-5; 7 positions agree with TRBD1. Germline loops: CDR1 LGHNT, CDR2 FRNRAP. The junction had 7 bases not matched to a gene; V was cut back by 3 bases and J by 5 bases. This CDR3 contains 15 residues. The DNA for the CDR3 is TGTGCTAGTGGTTTTCCCCACAGGGGCGATCAGCCCCAGCATTTT. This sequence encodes CASGFPHRGDQPQHF.

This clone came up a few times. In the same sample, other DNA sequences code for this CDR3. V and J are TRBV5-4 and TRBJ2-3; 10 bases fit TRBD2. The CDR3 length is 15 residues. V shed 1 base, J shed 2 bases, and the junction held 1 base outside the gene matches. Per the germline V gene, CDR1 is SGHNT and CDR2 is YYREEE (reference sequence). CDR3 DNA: TGTGCCAGCAGCTTGACTAGCGGGAACACAGATACGCAGTATTTT. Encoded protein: CASSLTSGNTDTQYF. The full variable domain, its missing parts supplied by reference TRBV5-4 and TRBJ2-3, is ETGVTQSPTHLIKTRGQQVTLRCSSQSGHNTVSWYQQALGQGPQFIFQYYREEENGRGNFPPRFSGLQFPNYSSELNVNALELDDSALYLCASSLTSGNTDTQYFGPGTRLTVL.

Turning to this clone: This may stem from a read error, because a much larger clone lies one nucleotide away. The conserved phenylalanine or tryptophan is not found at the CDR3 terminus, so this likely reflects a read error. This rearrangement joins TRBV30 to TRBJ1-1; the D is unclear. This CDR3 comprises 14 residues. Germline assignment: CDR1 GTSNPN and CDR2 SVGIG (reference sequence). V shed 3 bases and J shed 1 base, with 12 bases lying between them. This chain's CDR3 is CAWRVLGRNTEAFC. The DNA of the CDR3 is TGTGCCTGGAGGGTATTAGGACGGAACACTGAAGCTTTCTGT.

The DNA of the CDR3 is TGTGCCAGTAGTATTGGCGGGATAAGCAATGAGCAGTTCTTC. Translating gives CASSIGGISNEQFF. The rearrangement links TRBV19 to TRBJ2-1; D perhaps matches TRBD2 (6 bases). Germline lookup yields CDR1 LNHDA and CDR2 SQIVND (reference sequence). V was pared by 3 bases and J by 6 bases, with 12 bases between. This CDR3 is 14 amino acids long.

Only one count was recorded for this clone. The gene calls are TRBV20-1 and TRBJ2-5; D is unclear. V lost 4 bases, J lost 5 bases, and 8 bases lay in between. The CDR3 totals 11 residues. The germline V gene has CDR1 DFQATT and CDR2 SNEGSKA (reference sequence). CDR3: CSAKVLETQYF. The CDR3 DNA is TGCAGTGCTAAGGTGCTTGAGACCCAGTACTTC.

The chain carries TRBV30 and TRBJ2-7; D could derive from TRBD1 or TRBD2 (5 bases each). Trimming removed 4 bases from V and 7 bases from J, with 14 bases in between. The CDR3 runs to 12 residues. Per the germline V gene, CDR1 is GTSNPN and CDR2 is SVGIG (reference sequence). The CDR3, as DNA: TGTGCCTGGACTCCTGGGGCGGGTGAGCAGTACTTC. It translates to CAWTPGAGEQYF. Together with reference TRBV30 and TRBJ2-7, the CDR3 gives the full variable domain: SQTIHQWPATLVQPVGSPLSLECTVEGTSNPNLYWYRQAAGRGLQLLFYSVGIGQISSEVPQNLSASRPQDRQFILSSKKLLLSDSGFYLCAWTPGAGEQYFGPGTRLTVT.

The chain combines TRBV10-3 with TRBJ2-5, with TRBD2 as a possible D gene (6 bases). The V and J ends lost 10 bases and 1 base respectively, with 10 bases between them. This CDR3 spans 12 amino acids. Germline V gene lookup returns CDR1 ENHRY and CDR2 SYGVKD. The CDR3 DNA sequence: TGTGCCACCCGGACTACCCAAGAGACCCAGTACTTC. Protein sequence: CATRTTQETQYF.

The CDR3 is CASRFYGTSGRANEQFF. Written as DNA, the CDR3 is TGCGCCAGCAGATTCTATGGGACTAGCGGGAGAGCAAATGAGCAGTTCTTC. The rearrangement joins TRBV5-1 to TRBJ2-1, with 14 bases matching TRBD2. In germline, CDR1 is SGHRS, CDR2 YFSETQ. V lost 5 bases to trimming and J lost 7 bases; unmatched junction nucleotides: 11. The CDR3 loop spans 17 amino acids.

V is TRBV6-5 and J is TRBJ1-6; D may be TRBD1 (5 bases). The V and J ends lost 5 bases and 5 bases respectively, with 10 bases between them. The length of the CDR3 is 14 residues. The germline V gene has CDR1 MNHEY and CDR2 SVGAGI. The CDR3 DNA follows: TGTGCCAGCAGTCGGGAAGGGGATAATTCACCCCTCCACTTT. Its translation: CASSREGDNSPLHF.

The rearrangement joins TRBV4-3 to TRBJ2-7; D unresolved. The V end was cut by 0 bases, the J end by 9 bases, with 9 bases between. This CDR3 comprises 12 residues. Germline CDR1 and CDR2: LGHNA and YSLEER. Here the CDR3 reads CASSQDGRWQYF. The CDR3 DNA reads TGCGCCAGCAGCCAAGATGGCCGGTGGCAGTACTTC.

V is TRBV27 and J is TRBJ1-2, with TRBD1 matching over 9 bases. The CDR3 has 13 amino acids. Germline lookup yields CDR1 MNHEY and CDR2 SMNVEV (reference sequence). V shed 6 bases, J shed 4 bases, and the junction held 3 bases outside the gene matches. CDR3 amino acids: CASRTDRGYGYTF. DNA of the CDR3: TGTGCCAGCAGAACGGACAGGGGCTATGGCTACACCTTC.

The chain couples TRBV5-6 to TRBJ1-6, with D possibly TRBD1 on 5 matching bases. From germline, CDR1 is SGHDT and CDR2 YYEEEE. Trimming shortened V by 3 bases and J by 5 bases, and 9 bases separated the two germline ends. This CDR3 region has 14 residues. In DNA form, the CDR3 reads TGTGCCAGCAGCTCTACAGGAAATAATTCACCCCTCCACTTT. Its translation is CASSSTGNNSPLHF.

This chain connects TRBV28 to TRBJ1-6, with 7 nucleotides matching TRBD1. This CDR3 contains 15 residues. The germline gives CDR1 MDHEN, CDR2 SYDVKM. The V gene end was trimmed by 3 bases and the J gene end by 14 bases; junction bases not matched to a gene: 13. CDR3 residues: CASSLGQLGPLALHF. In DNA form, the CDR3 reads TGTGCCAGCAGTTTGGGACAGCTCGGGCCCTTGGCCCTCCACTTT.

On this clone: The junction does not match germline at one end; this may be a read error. CDR3 protein: CASSSTAAGGRMNF. The CDR3 coding sequence is TGTGCCAGCAGTTCCACCGCGGCAGGGGGTCGCATGAATTTT. V usage is TRBV28 and J usage is TRBJ2-3, with 7 bases aligning to TRBD1. From germline, CDR1 is MDHEN and CDR2 SYDVKM. This CDR3 spans 14 amino acids.

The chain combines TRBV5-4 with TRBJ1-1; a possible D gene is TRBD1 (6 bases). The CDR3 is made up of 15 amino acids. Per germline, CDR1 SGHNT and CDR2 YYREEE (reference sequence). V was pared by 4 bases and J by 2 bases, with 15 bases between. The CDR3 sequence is CASSPPRGANTEAFF. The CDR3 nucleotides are TGTGCCAGCAGCCCACCTAGGGGGGCAAACACTGAAGCTTTCTTT.

CDR3 coding DNA: TGTGCCAGCAGTTACCACCGGAGGGGACTCAACTATGGCTACACCTTC. It yields the protein CASSYHRRGLNYGYTF. The chain carries TRBV6-5 and TRBJ1-2; D might be TRBD1 (5 bases). Germline-derived CDR1 and CDR2 are MNHEY and SVGAGI. The V and J ends lost 2 bases and 2 bases respectively, with 15 bases between them. This CDR3 region has 16 residues.

CDR3 coding DNA: TGTGCCACCAGCATGGGACAGGGGAGTAAGAACTATGGCTACACCTTC. Its translation: CATSMGQGSKNYGYTF. The V call is TRBV15, the J call TRBJ1-2; TRBD1 aligns across 10 bases. V was pared by 4 bases and J by 2 bases, with 7 bases of the junction left unmatched. CDR1 LNHNV and CDR2 YYDKDF come from the germline V gene (reference sequence). The CDR3 is 16 amino acids.

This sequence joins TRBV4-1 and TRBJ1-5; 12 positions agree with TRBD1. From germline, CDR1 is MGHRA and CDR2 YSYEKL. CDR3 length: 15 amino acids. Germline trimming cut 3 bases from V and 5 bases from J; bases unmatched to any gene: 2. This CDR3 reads CASSQGTGGDQPQHF. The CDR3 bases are TGCGCCAGCAGCCAGGGGACAGGGGGCGATCAGCCCCAGCATTTT.

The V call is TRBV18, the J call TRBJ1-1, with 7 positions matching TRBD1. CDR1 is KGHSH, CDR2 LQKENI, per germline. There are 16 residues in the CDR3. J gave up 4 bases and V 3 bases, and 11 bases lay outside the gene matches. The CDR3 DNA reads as TGTGCCAGCTCACCGACCCTACAGGGGAGATCCACTGAAGCTTTCTTT. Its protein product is CASSPTLQGRSTEAFF.

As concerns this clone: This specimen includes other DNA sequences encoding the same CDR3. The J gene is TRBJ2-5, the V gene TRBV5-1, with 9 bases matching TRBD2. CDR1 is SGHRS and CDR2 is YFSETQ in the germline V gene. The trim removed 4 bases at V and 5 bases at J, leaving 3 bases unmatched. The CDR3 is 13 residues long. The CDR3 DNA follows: TGCGCCAGCAGCCTCGGACTAGCGGAGACCCAGTACTTC. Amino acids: CASSLGLAETQYF. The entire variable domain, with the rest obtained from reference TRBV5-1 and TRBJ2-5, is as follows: KAGVTQTPRYLIKTRGQQVTLSCSPISGHRSVSWYQQTPGQGLQFLFEYFSETQRNKGNFPGRFSGRQFSNSRSEMNVSTLELGDSALYLCASSLGLAETQYFGPGTRLLVL.

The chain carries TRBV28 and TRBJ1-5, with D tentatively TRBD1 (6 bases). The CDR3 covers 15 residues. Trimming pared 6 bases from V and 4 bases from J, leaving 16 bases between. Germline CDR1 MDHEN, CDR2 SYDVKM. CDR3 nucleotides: TGTGCCAGCAGCTCCGGGACAATGGGGAATCAGCCCCAGCATTTT. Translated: CASSSGTMGNQPQHF.